The clone carrying this T cell receptor beta chain was recorded many times. The antigen remains unidentified. This sample is drawn from a study of Graves' ophthalmopathy and Graves' hyperthyroidism. For the study at large: Samples of peripheral blood were obtained at initial diagnosis, prior to treatment of any kind. Study-wide results and limits: Blood shared most expanded thyroid clonotypes above 0.001 frequency.

The PBMC fraction was derived from less than 11 ml of fresh peripheral blood. As the template, RNA transcripts were used to amplify TCR beta CDR3 regions. The library came from an HTBI-primed first-round RT-PCR and a second-round multiplex PCR. Using its own MiXCR run on the multiplex PCR reads, TCRdb lists one record per CDR3 protein. The sample consists of 45,000 to 60,000 distinct CDR3 sequences, roughly 46% of them appearing once. This TCR was sampled from an adult woman with Graves' ophthalmopathy. The sequencing sample was made of peripheral blood.

CDR3 residues: CASSVQGGTDTQYF. CDR3 nucleotide sequence: TGTGCCAGTAGCGTACAGGGGGGAACAGATACGCAGTATTTT. The chain carries TRBV19 and TRBJ2-3; 8 nucleotides agree with TRBD1. Germline values: CDR1 LNHDA, CDR2 SQIVND (reference sequence). The CDR3 sequence is 14 residues long. V gave up 6 bases and J gave up 3 bases; unmatched junction bases: 5.